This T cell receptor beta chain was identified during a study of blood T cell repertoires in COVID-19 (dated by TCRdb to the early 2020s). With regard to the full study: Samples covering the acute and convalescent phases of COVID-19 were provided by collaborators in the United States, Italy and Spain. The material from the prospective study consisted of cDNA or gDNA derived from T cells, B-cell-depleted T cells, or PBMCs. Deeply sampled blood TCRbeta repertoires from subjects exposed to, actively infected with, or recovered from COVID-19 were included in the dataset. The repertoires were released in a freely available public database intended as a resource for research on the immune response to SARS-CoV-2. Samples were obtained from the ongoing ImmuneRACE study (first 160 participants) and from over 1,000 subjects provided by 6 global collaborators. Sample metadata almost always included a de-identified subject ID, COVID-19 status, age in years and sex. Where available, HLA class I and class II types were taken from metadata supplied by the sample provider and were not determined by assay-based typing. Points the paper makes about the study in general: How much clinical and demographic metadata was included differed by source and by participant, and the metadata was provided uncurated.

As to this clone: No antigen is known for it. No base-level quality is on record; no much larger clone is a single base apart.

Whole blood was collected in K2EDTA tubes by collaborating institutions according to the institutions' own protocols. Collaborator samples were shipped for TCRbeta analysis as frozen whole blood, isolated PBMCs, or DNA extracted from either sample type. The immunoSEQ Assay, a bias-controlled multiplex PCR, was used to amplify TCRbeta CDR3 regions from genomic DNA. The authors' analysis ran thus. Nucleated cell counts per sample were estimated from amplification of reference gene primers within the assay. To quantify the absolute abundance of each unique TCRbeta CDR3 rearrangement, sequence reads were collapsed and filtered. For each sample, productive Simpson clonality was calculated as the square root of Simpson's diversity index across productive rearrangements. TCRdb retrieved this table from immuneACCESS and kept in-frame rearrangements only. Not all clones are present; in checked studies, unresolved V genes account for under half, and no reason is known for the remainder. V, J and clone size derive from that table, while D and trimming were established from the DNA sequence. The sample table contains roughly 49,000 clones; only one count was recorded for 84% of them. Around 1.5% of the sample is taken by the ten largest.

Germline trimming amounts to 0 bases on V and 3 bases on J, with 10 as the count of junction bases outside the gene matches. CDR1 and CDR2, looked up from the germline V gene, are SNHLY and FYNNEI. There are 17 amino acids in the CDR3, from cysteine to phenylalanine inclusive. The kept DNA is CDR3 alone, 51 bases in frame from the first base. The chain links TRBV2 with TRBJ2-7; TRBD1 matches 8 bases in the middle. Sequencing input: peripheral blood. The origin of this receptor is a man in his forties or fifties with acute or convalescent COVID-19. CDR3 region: CASSEAASGQGIYEQYF. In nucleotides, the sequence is TGTGCCAGCAGTGAAGCAGCTTCCGGACAGGGTATCTACGAGCAGTACTTC. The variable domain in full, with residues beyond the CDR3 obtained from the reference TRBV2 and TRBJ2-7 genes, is EPEVTQTPSHQVTQMGQEVILRCVPISNHLYFYWYRQILGQKVEFLVSFYNNEISEKSEIFDDQFSVERPDGSNFTLKIRSTKLEDSAMYFCASSEAASGQGIYEQYFGPGTRLTVT.